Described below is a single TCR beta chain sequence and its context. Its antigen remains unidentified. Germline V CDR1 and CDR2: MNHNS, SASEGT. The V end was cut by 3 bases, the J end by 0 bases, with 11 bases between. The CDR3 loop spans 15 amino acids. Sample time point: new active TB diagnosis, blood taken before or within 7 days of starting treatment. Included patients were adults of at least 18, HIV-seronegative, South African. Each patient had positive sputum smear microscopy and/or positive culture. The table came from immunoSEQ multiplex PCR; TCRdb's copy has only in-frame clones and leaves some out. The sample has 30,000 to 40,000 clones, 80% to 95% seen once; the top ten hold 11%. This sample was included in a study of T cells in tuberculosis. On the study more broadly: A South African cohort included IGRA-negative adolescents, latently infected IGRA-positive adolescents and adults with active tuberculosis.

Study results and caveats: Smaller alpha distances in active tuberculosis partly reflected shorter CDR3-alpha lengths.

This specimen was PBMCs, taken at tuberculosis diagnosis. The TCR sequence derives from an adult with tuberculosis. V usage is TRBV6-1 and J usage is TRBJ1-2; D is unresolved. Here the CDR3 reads CASSDSTLTNYGYTF. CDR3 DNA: TGTGCCAGCAGTGATTCGACATTGACTAACTATGGCTACACCTTC.